The clone carrying this T cell receptor (beta chain) was found a few times. This sample stems from a study of CD8 T cells in ankylosing spondylitis. TCRdb analysed the 5' RACE reads with MiXCR anew, one entry per CDR3 protein. Of 210,000 or so distinct CDR3 sequences in the sample, less than 9.5% are singletons; the top ten hold 4% to 5%. Per the germline V gene, CDR1 is MNHEY and CDR2 is SMNVEV (reference sequence). The CDR3 consists of 13 residues. V was shortened by 5 bases and J by 1 base, with 8 bases between the two germline ends. The sequence came from a female donor with ankylosing spondylitis or in good health (not recorded which). Sequencing used blood, either unsorted or a sorted T cell fraction (not recorded which). The rearrangement joins TRBV27 to TRBJ2-5; maybe TRBD2 (6 bases). The CDR3 loop reads CASSLAPQETQYF. The CDR3 DNA follows: TGTGCCAGCAGTCTAGCGCCCCAAGAGACCCAGTACTTC.